The 4 T cell receptor beta chains below all came from one sample that was sequenced in a study of T cells expressing NK-cell markers. TCRdb reworked the 5' RACE reads into one entry per CDR3 protein, no DNA. Its listing shows approximately 170,000 distinct CDR3 sequences. Source material: blood T cells: a sorted CD56 or NKG2C T cell subset, CD4+ or CD8+ T cells, or bulk PBMC T cells (not recorded which). The receptors originated from a man aged 18 to 69 in good health.

The chain carries TRBV27 and TRBJ1-1; lacking DNA, the TRBD1 call made by TCRdb goes unchecked. The CDR3 spans 12 residues. Germline V gene sequence: CDR1 MNHEY, CDR2 SMNVEV (reference sequence). The CDR3 loop reads CASRGGYPEAFF.

The chain couples TRBV4-2 to TRBJ2-7; TCRdb lists TRBD2, though no DNA is available to test this call. The length of the CDR3 is 20 residues. Germline V gene data show CDR1 as LGHNA and CDR2 as YNFKEQ. CDR3 loop: CASSQDRTSGSGGPTGEQYF.

The chain couples TRBV27 to TRBJ2-7. CDR3 length: 14 amino acids. Germline V gene sequence: CDR1 MNHEY, CDR2 SMNVEV (reference sequence). The CDR3 reads CASSPSSRYYEQYF.

The chain uses TRBV20-1 and TRBJ2-7; no DNA is available, so the TRBD1 call from TCRdb remains unchecked. The CDR3 is 14 residues long. Germline V CDR1 and CDR2: DFQATT, SNEGSKA (reference sequence). The CDR3 spells CSASRGLRTYEQYF.